This T cell receptor (beta chain) came from a study of cytomegalovirus exposure and HLA in healthy donors. General observations from the study: Segments of the TCR beta V type were, in most cases, productive about 87% or about 30% of the time in an earlier analysis. The study put 150 to 200 TCR beta chains on its list as cytomegalovirus-associated.

PCR amplification relied on 60 Vbeta primers (plus 13 Jbeta primers). The assay was immunoSEQ multiplex PCR, and TCRdb's table has in-frame clones only and misses some. The table shows 100,000 to 150,000 clones, with around 73% occurring only once. Concerning this clone: The antigen is not known.

This CDR3 spans 14 amino acids. Germline values: CDR1 SGHVS, CDR2 FNYEAQ. V lost 5 bases to trimming and J lost 4 bases; unmatched junction nucleotides: 2. This chain connects TRBV7-6 to TRBJ1-3; TRBD1 agrees at 10 bases. The receptor's source is a man between 60 and 70 years old in good health and CMV-seropositive. Sample: PBMCs. The chain's CDR3 is CASSRTGGGNTIYF. The CDR3 nucleotides are TGTGCCAGCAGCCGGACAGGGGGGGGAAACACCATATATTTT. Full variable domain (outside the CDR3, taken from reference TRBV7-6 and TRBJ1-3): GAGVSQSPRYKVTKRGQDVALRCDPISGHVSLYWYRQALGQGPEFLTYFNYEAQQDKSGLPNDRFSAERPEGSISTLTIQRTEQRDSAMYRCASSRTGGGNTIYFGEGSWLTVV.